These T cell receptor beta chains were read from a single sample in a study of blood T cells in healthy people across ages. TCRdb independently ran MiXCR on the 5' RACE reads; one entry per CDR3 protein. The data contain 710,000 or so distinct CDR3 sequences, roughly 30% of them singletons. The specimen sequenced was blood. These TCRs come from a woman of 80 years or more in good health. CDR3s include the opening cysteine and the closing phenylalanine or tryptophan. The D gene is left open where the match is weak. Expanded clones are given a class, and other clones once, few, many or no size at all.

clone size: many
V gene: TRBV6-1
D gene: -
CDR3 length: 14
J gene: TRBJ2-3
CDR3 DNA: TGTGCCAGCAGTGGCGACCTAGGTGCAGATACGCAGTATTTT
CDR3 protein: CASSGDLGADTQYF

clone size: many
V gene: TRBV2
D gene: TRBD2
CDR3 length: 14
J gene: TRBJ2-7
CDR3 DNA: TGTGCCAGCAGTGTGGGACTAGCTCCCTACGAGCAGTACTTC
CDR3 protein: CASSVGLAPYEQYF

clone size: -
V gene: TRBV5-5
D gene: -
CDR3 length: 12
J gene: TRBJ1-1
CDR3 DNA: TGTGCCAGCAGCTGGGGGACGACTGAAGCTTTCTTT
CDR3 protein: CASSWGTTEAFF

clone size: -
V gene: TRBV20-1
D gene: -
CDR3 length: 14
J gene: TRBJ2-6
CDR3 DNA: TGCAGTGCTACAGGAGGCTCTGGGGCCAACGTCCTGACTTTC
CDR3 protein: CSATGGSGANVLTF

clone size: -
V gene: TRBV28
D gene: -
CDR3 length: 15
J gene: TRBJ2-5
CDR3 DNA: TGTGCCAGCAGTTCAGGGGGCGGGGGACGGGAGACCCAGTACTTC
CDR3 protein: CASSSGGGGRETQYF

clone size: -
V gene: TRBV5-1
D gene: TRBD1
CDR3 length: 15
J gene: TRBJ2-2
CDR3 DNA: TGCGCCAGCAGCTTGATGACAGGGTCTAACGGGGAGCGGTTTTTT
CDR3 protein: CASSLMTGSNGERFF

clone size: few
V gene: TRBV27
D gene: -
CDR3 length: 15
J gene: TRBJ1-4
CDR3 DNA: TGTGCCAGCAGCCTTTCTGGGGCGGCTAATGAAAAACTGTTTTTT
CDR3 protein: CASSLSGAANEKLFF

clone size: many
V gene: TRBV3-1
D gene: TRBD2
CDR3 length: 13
J gene: TRBJ2-7
CDR3 DNA: TGTGCCAGCAGCCAGACTAGCGGGGGCGAGCAGTACTTC
CDR3 protein: CASSQTSGGEQYF

clone size: many
V gene: TRBV7-9
D gene: TRBD1
CDR3 length: 15
J gene: TRBJ1-5
CDR3 DNA: TGTGCCAGCAGCTTGACAGGGGGTAACAATCAGCCCCAGCATTTT
CDR3 protein: CASSLTGGNNQPQHF

clone size: once
V gene: TRBV10-3
D gene: -
CDR3 length: 12
J gene: TRBJ1-1
CDR3 DNA: TGTGCCATCAGCGAGCTGGAGGGCGAAGCTTTCTTT
CDR3 protein: CAISELEGEAFF

clone size: many
V gene: TRBV4-3
D gene: TRBD1
CDR3 length: 15
J gene: TRBJ1-2
CDR3 DNA: TGCGCCAGCAGCCCTGGGGACAGGTGGACTGATGGCTACACCTTC
CDR3 protein: CASSPGDRWTDGYTF

clone size: many
V gene: TRBV20-1
D gene: -
CDR3 length: 19
J gene: TRBJ2-3
CDR3 DNA: TGCAGTGCTAGGGGGGGCAGCGAAGCGAGTATTCCTAGCACAGATACGCAGTATTTT
CDR3 protein: CSARGGSEASIPSTDTQYF

clone size: -
V gene: TRBV5-6
D gene: TRBD1
CDR3 length: 14
J gene: TRBJ1-4
CDR3 DNA: TGTGCCAGCAGGAGGACAGGGGTTAATGAAAAACTGTTTTTT
CDR3 protein: CASRRTGVNEKLFF